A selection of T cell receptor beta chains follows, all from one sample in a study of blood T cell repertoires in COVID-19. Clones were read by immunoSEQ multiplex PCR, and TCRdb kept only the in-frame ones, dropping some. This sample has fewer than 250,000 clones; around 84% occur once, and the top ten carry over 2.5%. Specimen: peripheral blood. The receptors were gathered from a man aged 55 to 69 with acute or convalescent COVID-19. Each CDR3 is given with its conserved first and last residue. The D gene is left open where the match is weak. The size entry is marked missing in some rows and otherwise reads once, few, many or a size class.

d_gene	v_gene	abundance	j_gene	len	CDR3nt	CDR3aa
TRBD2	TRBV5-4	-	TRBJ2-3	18	TGTGCCAGCAGCCCGGGGGGTAGCGGGGGGCCGGGGGCAGATACGCAGTATTTT	CASSPGGSGGPGADTQYF
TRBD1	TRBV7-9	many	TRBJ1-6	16	TGTGCCAGCAGCTTAGGGACAGGGTTTTATAATTCACCCCTCCACTTT	CASSLGTGFYNSPLHF
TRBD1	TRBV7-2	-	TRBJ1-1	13	TGTGCCAGCAGCCGGGGACAGCCCCTTGAAGCTTTCTTT	CASSRGQPLEAFF
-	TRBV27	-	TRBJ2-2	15	TGTGCCAGCAGTGCTGGACGGGGATACACCGGGGAGCTGTTTTTT	CASSAGRGYTGELFF
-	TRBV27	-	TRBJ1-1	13	TGTGCCAGCAGTTTGTTTGCGGACACTGAAGCTTTCTTT	CASSLFADTEAFF
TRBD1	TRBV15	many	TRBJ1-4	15	TGTGCCACCAGCAGTCCAGGGGGCCCTAATGAAAAACTGTTTTTT	CATSSPGGPNEKLFF
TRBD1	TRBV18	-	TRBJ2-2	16	TGTGCCAGCTCACAACCCGGGACAGGCGACACCGGGGAGCTGTTTTTT	CASSQPGTGDTGELFF
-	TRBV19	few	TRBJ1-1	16	TGTGCCAGTAGTAGCCAACCTACAGGGTTTTCCACTGAAGCTTTCTTT	CASSSQPTGFSTEAFF
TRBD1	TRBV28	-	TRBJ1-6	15	TGTGCCAGCAGTTTCTTGGGACAGAATAATTCACCCCTCCACTTT	CASSFLGQNNSPLHF
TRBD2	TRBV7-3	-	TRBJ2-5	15	TGTGCCAGCAGCTTACTAGCGGGGGGGCCGGAGACCCAGTACTTC	CASSLLAGGPETQYF
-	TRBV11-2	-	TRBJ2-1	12	TGTGCCAGCAGCGCAGCAGGCAATGAGCAGTTCTTC	CASSAAGNEQFF
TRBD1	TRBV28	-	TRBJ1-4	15	TGTGCCAGCAGTTTTTCGGACAGGGTCGGGGAAAAACTGTTTTTT	CASSFSDRVGEKLFF
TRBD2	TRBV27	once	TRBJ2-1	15	TGTGCCAGCAGTTTACCCCGGGGGGCCTACAATGAGCAGTTCTTC	CASSLPRGAYNEQFF
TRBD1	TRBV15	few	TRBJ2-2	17	TGTGCCACCAGCACACTAGACAGGGGGACCTATACCGGGGAGCTGTTTTTT	CATSTLDRGTYTGELFF
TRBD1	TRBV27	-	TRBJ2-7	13	TGTGCCAGTACCTCCTCGGACAGGGACGAGCAGTACTTC	CASTSSDRDEQYF
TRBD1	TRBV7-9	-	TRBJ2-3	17	TGTGCCAGCAGCTTACGGGGACAGGGGCGCCCCACAGATACGCAGTATTTT	CASSLRGQGRPTDTQYF
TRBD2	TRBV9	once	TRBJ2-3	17	TGTGCCAGCAGCGTAGACCCTAGCGGGGCCATCACAGATACGCAGTATTTT	CASSVDPSGAITDTQYF
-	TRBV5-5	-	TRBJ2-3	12	TGTGCCAGCAGCTTGGCGCAGGGGACGCAGTATTTT	CASSLAQGTQYF
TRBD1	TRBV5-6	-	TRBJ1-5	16	TGTGCCAGCAGCACCGGGACAGGGAGGAGCAATCAGCCCCAGCATTTT	CASSTGTGRSNQPQHF
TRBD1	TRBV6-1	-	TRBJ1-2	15	TGTGCCAGCAGTGAGCCGGGACAGGGGGCGAAGGGCTACACCTTC	CASSEPGQGAKGYTF
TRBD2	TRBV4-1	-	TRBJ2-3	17	TGCGCCAGCAGCCCCGGGGGGGGGAGAGAGGGCACAGATACGCAGTATTTT	CASSPGGGREGTDTQYF
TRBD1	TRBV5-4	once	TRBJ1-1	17	TGTGCCAGCACCAAAAAGGGGCCCCCAGGGGGGAACACTGAAGCTTTCTTT	CASTKKGPPGGNTEAFF
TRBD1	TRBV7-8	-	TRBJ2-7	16	TGTGCCAGCAGCCACGAAAAAATACAGGGGGTCTACGAGCAGTACTTC	CASSHEKIQGVYEQYF
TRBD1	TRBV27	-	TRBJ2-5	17	TGTGCCAGCAGTCCCCCGTTTGGACAGGGGGGAGGAGAGACCCAGTACTTC	CASSPPFGQGGGETQYF
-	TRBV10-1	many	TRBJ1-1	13	TGCGCCACCCGACAGACCTTAAACACTGAAGCTTTCTTT	CATRQTLNTEAFF
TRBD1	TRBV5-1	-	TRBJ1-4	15	TGCGCCAGCAGCCCGGGGGTCCCGGGACAGGGAGGAGTGTTTTTT	CASSPGVPGQGGVFF
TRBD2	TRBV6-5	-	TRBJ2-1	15	TGTGCCAGCCGACTAGCGGGGGGGCCCGGGAATGAGCAGTTCTTC	CASRLAGGPGNEQFF
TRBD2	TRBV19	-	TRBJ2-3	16	TGTGCCAGTAGTACCCCCCTCCGGGACTACACAGATACGCAGTATTTT	CASSTPLRDYTDTQYF
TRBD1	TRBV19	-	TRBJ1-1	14	TGTGCCAGTAGTGCGACAGGGATCAACACTGAAGCTTTCTTT	CASSATGINTEAFF
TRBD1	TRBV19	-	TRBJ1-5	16	TGTGCCAGTAGTAAAGGGACAGGGGTGAGCAATCAGCCCCAGCATTTT	CASSKGTGVSNQPQHF
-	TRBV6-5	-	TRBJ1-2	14	TGTGCCAGCAGTTACAACGCTAACAACTATGGCTACACCTTC	CASSYNANNYGYTF
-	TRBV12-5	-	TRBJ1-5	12	TGTGCTAGCAATCAGGGCGATCAGCCCCAGCATTTT	CASNQGDQPQHF
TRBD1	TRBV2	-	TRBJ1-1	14	TGTGCCAGCAGCGTTAGGACAGGGGGCACTGAAGCTTTCTTT	CASSVRTGGTEAFF
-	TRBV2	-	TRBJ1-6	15	TGTGCCAGCAGTGAAATGGGAGGGGAAAATTCACCCCTCCACTTT	CASSEMGGENSPLHF
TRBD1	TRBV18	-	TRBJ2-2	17	TGTGCCAGCTCACCACTCAGATCGACAGGGGACACCGGGGAGCTGTTTTTT	CASSPLRSTGDTGELFF
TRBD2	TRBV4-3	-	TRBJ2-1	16	TGCGCCAGCAGCCAAGAGTGGGGGGGCTCCTACAATGAGCAGTTCTTC	CASSQEWGGSYNEQFF
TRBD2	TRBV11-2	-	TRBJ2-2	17	TGTGCCAGCAGCTTAGTTAGCGGGGGGGCGTACACCGGGGAGCTGTTTTTT	CASSLVSGGAYTGELFF
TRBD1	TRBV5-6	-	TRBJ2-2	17	TGTGCCAGCAGTCGGAGACGGACAGGGTCGAACACCGGGGAGCTGTTTTTT	CASSRRRTGSNTGELFF
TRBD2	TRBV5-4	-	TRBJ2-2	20	TGTGCCAGCAGCTTGGGCCCGGGACTAGCGGGGGGTGGTGGCTCCGGGGAGCTGTTTTTT	CASSLGPGLAGGGGSGELFF
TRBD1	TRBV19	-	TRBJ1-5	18	TGTGCCAGTAGTCCGCAACCCCAGACAGGGCTGGGGAATCAGCCCCAGCATTTT	CASSPQPQTGLGNQPQHF
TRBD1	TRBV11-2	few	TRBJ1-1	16	TGTGCCAGCAGCTTAGTGAGGGGGCCACTGAACACTGAAGCTTTCTTT	CASSLVRGPLNTEAFF
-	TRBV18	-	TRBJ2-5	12	TGTGCCAGCTCACCACCTTCGGAGACCCAGTACTTC	CASSPPSETQYF
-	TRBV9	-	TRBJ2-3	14	TGTGCCAGCAGCGTCAGCAGACCGGGAGATACGCAGTATTTT	CASSVSRPGDTQYF
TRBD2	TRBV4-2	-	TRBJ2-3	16	TGTGCCAGCAGCCAACGACTAGCGGGGAATTCAGATACGCAGTATTTT	CASSQRLAGNSDTQYF
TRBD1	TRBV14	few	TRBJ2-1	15	TGTGCCAGCAGCCGCCGGGGACAGCCCTACAATGAGCAGTTCTTC	CASSRRGQPYNEQFF
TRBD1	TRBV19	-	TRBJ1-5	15	TGTGCCAGTAGTGTGGACAGGGCCCACAATCAGCCCCAGCATTTT	CASSVDRAHNQPQHF
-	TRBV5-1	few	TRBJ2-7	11	TGCGCCAGCAGCAAAAGGGGCGAGCAGTACTTC	CASSKRGEQYF
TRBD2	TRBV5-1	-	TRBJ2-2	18	TGCGCCAGCAGCTTGGAAACTAGCGGGGGGACGAACACCGGGGAGCTGTTTTTT	CASSLETSGGTNTGELFF
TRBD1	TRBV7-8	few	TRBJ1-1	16	TGTGCCAGCAGCTTAAGCACAGGGGGTATGAACACTGAAGCTTTCTTT	CASSLSTGGMNTEAFF
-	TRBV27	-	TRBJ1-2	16	TGTGCCAGCAGTTCCTCTCTTGGGAGGGGGACCTATGGCTACACCTTC	CASSSSLGRGTYGYTF
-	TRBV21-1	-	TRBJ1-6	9	TGTGCCAGTCCCTCGTCCCTCCACTTT	CASPSSLHF
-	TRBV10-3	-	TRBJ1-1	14	TGTGCCATCAGTGAAACAGGGCTGAACACTGAAGCTTTCTTT	CAISETGLNTEAFF
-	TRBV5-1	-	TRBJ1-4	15	TGCGCCAGCAGCCTACCCACAGGGAGGGGTGAAAAACTGTTTTTT	CASSLPTGRGEKLFF
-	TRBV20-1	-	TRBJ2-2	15	TGCAGTGCTAGTCGAGCGGCGACGGGCGGCGGGGAGCTGTTTTTT	CSASRAATGGGELFF
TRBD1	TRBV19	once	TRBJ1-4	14	TGTGCCAGTAGTACAGGGGGCGCGGGTGAAAAACTGTTTTTT	CASSTGGAGEKLFF
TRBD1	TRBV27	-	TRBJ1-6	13	TGTGCCAGCAGTGCCAGGGACAGAGAATCCCTCCACTTT	CASSARDRESLHF
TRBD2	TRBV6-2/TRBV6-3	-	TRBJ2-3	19	TGTGCCAGCAGTTACTCGGCCGGGACTAGCGGGGTCGAGACAGATACGCAGTATTTT	CASSYSAGTSGVETDTQYF
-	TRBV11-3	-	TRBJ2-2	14	TGTGCCAGCAGCTTAATAACAGCCACCGGGGAGCTGTTTTTT	CASSLITATGELFF
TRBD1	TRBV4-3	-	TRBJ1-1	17	TGCGCCAGCAGCCAAGATAGAGGAGGGGGCGCAGGCACTGAAGCTTTCTTT	CASSQDRGGGAGTEAFF
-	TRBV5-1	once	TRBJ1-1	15	TGCGCCAGCAGCCTCCACGACACGCGGAACACTGAAGCTTTCTTT	CASSLHDTRNTEAFF